This paragraph reports one T cell receptor beta chain. The CDR3 spans 13 residues. J was trimmed by 4 bases and V by 10 bases; bases with no gene match: 7. The record originates from a study of blood T cell repertoires in COVID-19. The protocol was immunoSEQ multiplex PCR, while the TCRdb copy is restricted to in-frame clones and leaves out a portion. The data show fewer than 250,000 clones, just under 85% seen once. The sample consisted of peripheral blood. J is TRBJ2-1 and V is TRBV12-3 or TRBV12-4; 7 bases match TRBD1. The TCR was taken from a woman aged 55-75 years with active or convalescent COVID-19. The CDR3 sequence: CATVGGQYNEQFF. The CDR3 DNA reads TGTGCCACTGTAGGGGGACAGTACAATGAGCAGTTCTTC.